The entry below gives a single T cell receptor (beta chain) sequence along with its context. The same CDR3 also results from other DNA sequences found in this sample. Some clones are missing from TCRdb's copy, which holds only in-frame ones; the method was immunoSEQ multiplex PCR. The repertoire consists of over 200,000 clones, with 75% to 90% occurring once and the leading ten covering 4.5% to 5.5%. These data are taken from a study of blood T cell repertoires in COVID-19. Study overall: There were acute and convalescent COVID-19 samples, and they came from the United States, Italy and Spain.

Looked up from germline, CDR1 is LNHDA and CDR2 is SQIVND (reference sequence). The CDR3 has 15 amino acids. V lost 6 bases to trimming and J lost 1 base; unmatched junction nucleotides: 4. This sequence was found in a woman in her thirties who had been exposed to COVID-19. V is TRBV19 and J is TRBJ2-5; TRBD2 matches 11 bases. The sample consisted of PBMCs or T cells enriched from blood (not recorded which). CDR3 sequence reads: CASRRTSGPQETQYF. The CDR3 region has the DNA TGTGCCAGTAGGAGGACTAGCGGGCCCCAAGAGACCCAGTACTTC.